The 25 T cell receptor beta chains listed next were all sequenced from one sample in a study of blood T cells in healthy people across ages. A second PCR of about 7 to 12 cycles used a sample-barcoded 5' primer and a J-beta primer mix. TCRdb independently ran MiXCR on the 5' RACE reads; one entry per CDR3 protein. The repertoire consists of hundreds of thousands of distinct CDR3 sequences, with more than 45% occurring once and the leading ten covering about 20%. The sequenced sample was blood. Every receptor here comes from a man younger than 40 in good health.

This rearrangement joins TRBV6-4 to TRBJ2-3; 8 positions match TRBD2. CDR3 length: 15 residues. Per germline, CDR1 MRHNA and CDR2 SNTAGT. Germline trimming cut 4 bases from V and 6 bases from J; bases unmatched to any gene: 9. The CDR3 spells CASSAGLAGQDTQYF. Here the CDR3 DNA reads TGTGCCAGCAGTGCAGGACTAGCCGGGCAGGATACGCAGTATTTT.

This chain links TRBV20-1 with TRBJ1-2; D may be TRBD1 (5 bases). V was shortened by 5 bases and J by 8 bases, with 24 bases between the two germline ends. CDR1 is DFQATT, CDR2 SNEGSKA, per germline (reference sequence). The CDR3 has 15 residues. The CDR3 here is CSAPLPAGQERGYTF. In DNA form, the CDR3 reads TGCAGTGCTCCTCTTCCGGCAGGGCAGGAGCGAGGCTACACCTTC.

This chain links TRBV20-1 with TRBJ2-1; 10 bases line up with TRBD2. V lost 6 bases and J lost 7; bases outside the gene matches: 9. This CDR3 has 14 residues. CDR1 and CDR2 from the germline V gene are DFQATT and SNEGSKA (reference sequence). The CDR3 spells CSARPGLARNEQFF. CDR3 sequence (DNA): TGCAGTGCACGACCGGGACTAGCGAGGAATGAGCAGTTCTTC.

This clonotype was found a few times. The chain recombines TRBV10-3 with TRBJ1-2, with a tentative D call TRBD1 (5 bases). This CDR3 has 17 amino acids. Trimming cost V 7 bases and J 5 bases, with 26 bases left between them. Germline values: CDR1 ENHRY, CDR2 SYGVKD. The CDR3 coding sequence is TGTGCCATCAAACCCGGGACCCAGGAGGGGCCCCTTTATGGCTACACCTTC. Translation: CAIKPGTQEGPLYGYTF.

The chain joins TRBV20-1 to TRBJ2-7, with TRBD1 matching 8 bases. CDR1 and CDR2 (germline): DFQATT, SNEGSKA (reference sequence). The V and J ends lost 2 bases and 3 bases, in that order; junction bases with no gene match: 6. The CDR3 spans 14 residues. The CDR3 spells CSARNRGVDYEQYF. The CDR3 DNA reads TGCAGTGCTAGAAACAGGGGGGTGGACTACGAGCAGTACTTC.

This clonotype was seen once. This chain joins TRBV5-8 and TRBJ2-1; 7 bases line up with TRBD2. This CDR3 region has 15 residues. V was clipped by 4 bases and J by 3 bases; unmatched bases: 7. In germline, CDR1 is SGHTS, CDR2 YDEGEE. The CDR3 nucleotides read TGTGCCAGCAGCATTGGTCTAGCGGTCTACAATGAGCAGTTCTTC. Residues: CASSIGLAVYNEQFF.

This chain links TRBV4-2 with TRBJ2-1; no reliable D call. Germline CDR1 is LGHNA and CDR2 is YNFKEQ. Trimming cost V 4 bases and J 0 bases, with 16 bases left between them. CDR3 length: 17 amino acids. For the CDR3, the DNA is TGTGCCAGCAGCCCTACAGACGGACGAGGCTCCTACAATGAGCAGTTCTTC. Translated: CASSPTDGRGSYNEQFF.

The J gene is TRBJ2-1, the V gene TRBV11-1; 7 bases align to TRBD2. CDR3 size: 15 residues. J was trimmed by 6 bases and V by 5 bases; bases with no gene match: 10. Germline assignment: CDR1 SGHAT and CDR2 FQDESV (reference sequence). In nucleotides, the CDR3 is TGTGCCAGCAGCCCTAGTTGGGGGGGGATCAATGAGCAGTTCTTC. Translation: CASSPSWGGINEQFF.

This clonotype was picked up a small number of times. This chain connects TRBV4-3 to TRBJ2-1; unclear D gene. Germline CDR1 is LGHNA and CDR2 is YSLEER. V lost 0 bases and J lost 10, with 10 bases in between. The length of the CDR3 is 13 residues. CDR3 sequence: CASSQETWVEQFF. The DNA of the CDR3 is TGCGCCAGCAGCCAAGAAACCTGGGTCGAGCAGTTCTTC.

The chain uses TRBV20-1 and TRBJ2-7; either TRBD1 or TRBD2 may supply D (7 bases each). CDR1 DFQATT and CDR2 SNEGSKA come from the germline V gene (reference sequence). The CDR3 has 15 residues. V lost 2 bases, J lost 0 bases, and 14 bases lay in between. The CDR3 region has the DNA TGCAGTGCTAGATCAGGGGGGGGGCGCTCCTACGAGCAGTACTTC. Protein sequence: CSARSGGGRSYEQYF.

The chain joins TRBV14 to TRBJ2-5; 8 bases match TRBD2. The J call may be incorrect, as the DNA end agrees better with TRBJ2-7. This CDR3 is built from 16 residues. The germline CDR1 and CDR2 sequences are SGHDN and FVKESK. The CDR3 sequence: CASSHARSGRQYEQYF. CDR3 nucleotides: TGTGCCAGCAGCCATGCCCGCAGCGGGAGACAGTACGAGCAGTACTTC.

The V and J genes are TRBV2 and TRBJ2-7, with 8 bases fitting TRBD1. Germline V gene data show CDR1 as SNHLY and CDR2 as FYNNEI. V trimming: 7 bases; J trimming: 2 bases; junction bases outside the gene matches: 7. The CDR3 sequence is 14 residues long. CDR3 in DNA: TGTGCCAGCACTGCCGGGACAGGAACCTACGAGCAGTACTTC. It yields the protein CASTAGTGTYEQYF.

The rearrangement links TRBV29-1 to TRBJ1-2, with D unresolved. This CDR3 contains 13 residues. Between the trimmed V and J ends, which lost 7 bases and 4 bases, there was a span of 16 bases. In germline, CDR1 is SQVTM, CDR2 ANQGSEA. CDR3 in amino acids: CSAGGLGSYGYTF. The CDR3 DNA reads as TGCAGCGCTGGTGGACTGGGAAGCTATGGCTACACCTTC.

This clonotype was observed a few times. The chain employs TRBV7-2 and TRBJ2-1; 8 nucleotides line up with TRBD2. The germline V gene encodes CDR1 SGHTA and CDR2 FQGNSA. CDR3 length: 16 residues. Trimming removed 6 bases from V and 8 bases from J; junction bases left unmatched: 15. CDR3 DNA sequence: TGTGCCAGCAGTTATAGGGGGTCAGCGGGAGCCCATGAGCAGTTCTTC. Its translation: CASSYRGSAGAHEQFF. Full variable domain (missing parts from reference TRBV7-2 and TRBJ2-1): GAGVSQSPSNKVTEKGKDVELRCDPISGHTALYWYRQSLGQGLEFLIYFQGNSAPDKSGLPSDRFSAERTGGSVSTLTIQRTQQEDSAVYLCASSYRGSAGAHEQFFGPGTRLTVL.

This CDR3 reads CASSDVNEQFF. The CDR3 nucleotides are TGTGCCAGCAGCGACGTAAATGAGCAGTTCTTC. The chain has TRBV3-1 and TRBJ2-1, with D uncertain. Germline assignment: CDR1 LGHDT and CDR2 YNNKEL (reference sequence). The CDR3 runs 11 residues. With 5 bases removed from V and 7 bases from J, the gap between germline ends came to 6 bases.

The V and J genes are TRBV7-8 and TRBJ2-5; D not certain. V lost 2 bases and J 5 bases, leaving 9 bases between the germline ends. Germline CDR1 and CDR2: SGHVS and FQNEAQ. This CDR3 comprises 13 residues. CDR3 DNA: TGTGCCAGCAGCTTATTTATAGGGGAGACCCAGTACTTC. Amino acid sequence: CASSLFIGETQYF.

The genes are TRBV20-1 and TRBJ2-3, with 13 bases aligning to TRBD2. The V gene's germline CDR1 is DFQATT and CDR2 SNEGSKA (reference sequence). V shed 4 bases and J 8 bases; nucleotides not matched to a gene: 12. This CDR3 has 16 residues. CDR3 in amino acids: CSATHPGLAGYSTQYF. The CDR3, as DNA: TGCAGTGCTACCCATCCGGGACTAGCGGGATACAGTACGCAGTATTTT.

The sample holds a few counts of this clonotype. The chain combines TRBV15 with TRBJ2-1; possibly TRBD2 for D (5 bases). Trimming took 5 bases from V and 7 from J, leaving 15 bases between them. This CDR3 comprises 14 residues. Per the germline V gene, CDR1 is LNHNV and CDR2 is YYDKDF (reference sequence). The CDR3 is CATSLSIRGNEQFF. The CDR3 DNA reads as TGTGCCACCAGCTTGTCGATCAGAGGGAATGAGCAGTTCTTC.

This clonotype was observed many times. J is TRBJ2-7 and V is TRBV4-2, with a possible D match to TRBD2 (7 bases). The CDR3 runs to 16 residues. V was pared by 4 bases and J by 1 base, with 17 bases between. Per the germline V gene, CDR1 is LGHNA and CDR2 is YNFKEQ. The CDR3 region has the DNA TGTGCCAGCAGCCGAGACGGGGGGCAGGTATCCTACGAGCAGTACTTC. Encoded protein: CASSRDGGQVSYEQYF.

This chain's CDR3 is CASSQDPTPYQETQYF. CDR3 bases: TGTGCCAGCAGCCAAGATCCGACACCGTACCAAGAGACCCAGTACTTC. This rearrangement joins TRBV4-2 to TRBJ2-5; D is uncertain. Per the germline V gene, CDR1 is LGHNA and CDR2 is YNFKEQ. The CDR3 sequence is 16 residues long. The V end was cut by 0 bases, the J end by 0 bases, with 11 bases between.

The J gene is TRBJ2-3, the V gene TRBV6-5; no definite D call. V was trimmed by 2 bases and J by 4 bases, leaving 7 bases between them. The CDR3 length is 13 residues. Per germline, CDR1 MNHEY and CDR2 SVGAGI. CDR3 coding DNA: TGTGCCAGCAGTTACCACCTGGCAGATACGCAGTATTTT. Translated, it gives CASSYHLADTQYF.

The table lists this clonotype with many counts. The DNA for the CDR3 is TGTGCCATCAGAACAGGGACCCACAATGAGCAGTTCTTC. Translated, it gives CAIRTGTHNEQFF. The V and J genes are TRBV10-3 and TRBJ2-1; the D gene is possibly TRBD1 (6 bases). Per the germline V gene, CDR1 is ENHRY and CDR2 is SYGVKD. The CDR3 sequence is 13 residues long. V was pared by 6 bases and J by 5 bases, with 11 bases between.

This CDR3 is CATSESGKGEQFF. CDR3 bases: TGTGCCACCAGTGAGTCGGGAAAGGGCGAGCAGTTCTTC. V and J are TRBV24-1 and TRBJ2-1; TRBD2 might be the D (5 bases). The germline V gene has CDR1 KGHDR and CDR2 SFDVKD. Trimming took off 4 bases at V and 10 bases at J, with 13 bases between the two ends. CDR3 length equals 13 residues.

This clonotype has just a few counts. V gene TRBV6-1 combines with J gene TRBJ2-4; maybe TRBD1 (6 bases). The last part of the DNA fits TRBJ2-5 better; the J call may be wrong. CDR1 is MNHNS, CDR2 SASEGT, per germline. The CDR3 runs to 13 residues. The CDR3 DNA reads as TGTGCCAGCAGTGCGACAGGTCGGGAGACCCAGTACTTC. It codes for CASSATGRETQYF.

CDR3 sequence: CASSLRQVQADDSPLHF. CDR3 nucleotide sequence: TGTGCCAGCAGCTTACGACAGGTCCAGGCCGACGATTCACCCCTCCACTTT. The rearrangement links TRBV7-2 to TRBJ1-6; tentatively, D is TRBD1 (6 bases). The length of the CDR3 is 17 residues. V dropped 2 bases and J dropped 8 bases, with 19 bases sitting between them. Per the germline V gene, CDR1 is SGHTA and CDR2 is FQGNSA.